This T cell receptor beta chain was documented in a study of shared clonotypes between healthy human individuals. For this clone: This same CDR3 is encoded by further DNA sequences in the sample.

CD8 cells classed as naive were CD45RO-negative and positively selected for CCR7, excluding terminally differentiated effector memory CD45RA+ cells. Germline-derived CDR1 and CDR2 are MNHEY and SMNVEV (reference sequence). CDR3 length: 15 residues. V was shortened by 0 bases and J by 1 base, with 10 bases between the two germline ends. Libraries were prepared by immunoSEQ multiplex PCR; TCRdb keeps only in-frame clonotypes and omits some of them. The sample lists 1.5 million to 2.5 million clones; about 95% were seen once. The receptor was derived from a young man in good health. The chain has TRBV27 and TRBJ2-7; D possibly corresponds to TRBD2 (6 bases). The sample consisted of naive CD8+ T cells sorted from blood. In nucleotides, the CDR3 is TGTGCCAGCAGTTTATCTTACGGGAGTTCCTACGAGCAGTACTTC. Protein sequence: CASSLSYGSSYEQYF.